The entry below gives a single T cell receptor beta chain sequence along with its context. Antigen unknown. CDR3-region Arm-PCR and iRepertoire HTBI primers produced the TCR beta libraries. TCRdb re-derived calls from the multiplex PCR reads in MiXCR, one entry per CDR3 protein. This table has a few hundred thousand distinct CDR3 sequences, roughly 20% appearing once. Time point in this sample: persistent/refractory GD, antithyroid drugs over 5 years with positive TRAb. TCR sequences were obtained from RNA taken from PBMCs. The germline gives CDR1 DFQATT, CDR2 SNEGSKA (reference sequence). The CDR3 spans 14 residues. The junction had 8 bases not matched to a gene; V was cut back by 6 bases and J by 6 bases. The data were obtained in a study of regulatory T cells in long-lasting Graves disease. Study findings and constraints: Favored gene segments in persistent disease were TRBV28, TRBJ1-2 and TRBJ2-5. In persistent patients, shared public clonotypes (more than 2,500) outnumbered those in new patients (almost 1,000). No thyroid tissue was studied; the work used peripheral blood only. Having only a small sample size may have limited accuracy.

The clonotype comes from a woman in her thirties or forties with Graves disease. Sequenced here: peripheral blood mononuclear cells (PBMCs), sampled when the disease was refractory, from a patient treated with antithyroid drugs. This chain joins TRBV20-1 and TRBJ2-1; 10 bases match TRBD2. Here the CDR3 DNA reads TGCAGTGCAAGGACTAGCGGATTTTTCAATGAGCAGTTCTTC. It is translated as CSARTSGFFNEQFF.